This is a list of T cell receptor beta chains from one sample in a study of blood T cell repertoires in COVID-19. The repertoire was sequenced with immunoSEQ multiplex PCR; TCRdb's copy has only in-frame clones and lacks some. Of a few hundred thousand clones in the sample, approximately 88% were seen once. The sequenced sample was peripheral blood. The origin of the receptors is a woman in her 30s with COVID-19, enrolled during active disease. Each CDR3 is given with its conserved first and last residue. Each record gives: clone size, D gene, V gene, J gene, CDR3 protein, CDR3 DNA. A D gene is named only where the DNA matches it firmly. Clone size is given for some rows only: seen once, a few or many times, or a class if the clone is expanded.

>-|-|TRBV6-2/TRBV6-3|TRBJ1-1
CASSYSAGDTEAFF
TGTGCCAGCAGTTACTCAGCAGGGGATACTGAAGCTTTCTTT
>-|-|TRBV2|TRBJ2-3
CASRKQGLAGSTDTQYF
TGTGCCAGCAGAAAACAGGGGCTAGCGGGTAGCACAGATACGCAGTATTTT
>-|TRBD1|TRBV6-2/TRBV6-3|TRBJ1-5
CASSPYGQGGMGNNQPQHF
TGTGCCAGCAGTCCCTACGGACAGGGGGGGATGGGAAACAATCAGCCCCAGCATTTT
>-|-|TRBV5-8|TRBJ1-3
CASSSQGRNTIYF
TGTGCCAGCAGCTCGCAGGGGAGAAACACCATATATTTT
>few|TRBD1|TRBV28|TRBJ1-1
CASSHRGMNTEAFF
TGTGCCAGCAGTCACAGGGGAATGAACACTGAAGCTTTCTTT
>once|TRBD1|TRBV19|TRBJ1-1
CASSISQGANTEAFF
TGTGCCAGTAGTATCTCACAGGGGGCGAACACTGAAGCTTTCTTT
>-|TRBD2|TRBV5-7|TRBJ2-2
CASSHLAGASGELFF
TGTGCCAGCAGCCACCTAGCGGGGGCTTCGGGGGAGCTGTTTTTT
>-|TRBD2|TRBV29-1|TRBJ2-3
CSGRLALDTDTQYF
TGCAGCGGCAGACTAGCCTTGGACACAGATACGCAGTATTTT
>-|TRBD1|TRBV6-6|TRBJ1-1
CASSYSTGGGNTEAFF
TGTGCCAGCAGTTACTCGACAGGGGGCGGAAACACTGAAGCTTTCTTT
>-|TRBD1|TRBV7-9|TRBJ1-1
CASSSGTGGLRTEAFF
TGTGCCAGCAGCTCGGGGACAGGGGGCCTAAGGACTGAAGCTTTCTTT
>once|-|TRBV6-5|TRBJ1-5
CASSYSYRAWQPQHF
TGTGCCAGCAGTTACTCGTACAGGGCCTGGCAGCCCCAGCATTTT
>-|TRBD1|TRBV5-1|TRBJ2-5
CASKGQGDVETQYF
TGCGCCAGTAAAGGACAGGGGGACGTTGAGACCCAGTACTTC
>-|TRBD2|TRBV7-6|TRBJ2-2
CASSSGGTTGELFF
TGTGCCAGCAGCTCGGGGGGGACCACCGGGGAGCTGTTTTTT
>few|TRBD1|TRBV10-2|TRBJ1-5
CASTQGGAANQPQHF
TGCGCCAGCACGCAGGGGGGTGCAGCCAATCAGCCCCAGCATTTT
>-|-|TRBV9|TRBJ1-6
CASSRSREGDGYNSPLHF
TGTGCCAGCAGCAGATCCCGGGAGGGAGACGGTTATAATTCACCCCTCCACTTT
>-|-|TRBV19|TRBJ1-1
CASSIRAGDTEAFF
TGTGCCAGTAGTATACGAGCAGGGGACACTGAAGCTTTCTTT
>-|-|TRBV3-1/TRBV3-2|TRBJ2-2
CASSQNYMAGANTGELFF
TGTGCCAGCAGCCAAAACTATATGGCGGGTGCGAACACCGGGGAGCTGTTTTTT
>-|-|TRBV12-3/TRBV12-4|TRBJ2-7
CASSSHSYEQYF
TGTGCCAGCAGTTCCCATTCCTACGAGCAGTACTTC
>-|TRBD2|TRBV7-7|TRBJ2-1
CASSCGGPFSYNEQFF
TGTGCTAGCAGCTGCGGGGGGCCTTTCTCCTACAATGAGCAGTTCTTC
>-|-|TRBV5-1|TRBJ2-3
CASSLWGPDTDTQYF
TGCGCCAGCAGCTTGTGGGGGCCAGATACAGATACGCAGTATTTT
>-|-|TRBV5-4|TRBJ2-7
CASSLTGMDEQYF
TGTGCCAGCAGCTTGACAGGGATGGACGAGCAGTACTTC
>-|TRBD1|TRBV2|TRBJ1-4
CASKGDRENEKLFF
TGTGCCAGCAAGGGGGACAGGGAAAATGAAAAACTGTTTTTT
>-|TRBD2|TRBV29-1|TRBJ2-5
CSVRSGGAWETQYF
TGCAGCGTTCGTAGCGGGGGGGCCTGGGAGACCCAGTACTTC
>-|-|TRBV18|TRBJ2-5
CASSPAMETQYF
TGTGCCAGCTCACCGGCAATGGAGACCCAGTACTTC
>-|-|TRBV7-9|TRBJ1-4
CASSLAGGGEKLFF
TGTGCCAGCAGCTTAGCCGGAGGAGGTGAAAAACTGTTTTTT
>-|-|TRBV4-3|TRBJ1-1
CASSLIGVNTEAFF
TGCGCCAGCAGCCTCATAGGGGTGAACACTGAAGCTTTCTTT